The 29 T cell receptor beta chains presented below share a single source sample, sequenced in a study of early stage breast cancer tumors. Profiling relied on immunoSEQ multiplex PCR, and the TCRdb table lists in-frame clones only, not all of them. The sample comprises under 45,000 clones, 74% of which are singletons, and roughly 7% rests with the top ten. Sequencing used blood. These receptors all stem from a person between 55 and 69 years old with breast cancer.

This clone was seen a handful of times. This sequence joins TRBV28 and TRBJ2-5, with D unresolved. The CDR3 consists of 14 residues. The V end was cut by 2 bases, the J end by 4 bases, with 11 bases between. Germline loops: CDR1 MDHEN, CDR2 SYDVKM. In nucleotides, the CDR3 is TGTGCCAGCAGTTTAACGGCATCGTCAGAGACCCAGTACTTC. This codes for CASSLTASSETQYF.

This sequence joins TRBV10-3 and TRBJ2-7; D remains ambiguous. The germline CDR1 and CDR2 sequences are ENHRY and SYGVKD. Trimming shortened V by 0 bases and J by 2 bases, and 8 bases separated the two germline ends. The length of the CDR3 is 14 residues. The CDR3 nucleotides read TGTGCCATCAGTGAGTCTATGCAAACCTACGAGCAGTACTTC. Translated, it gives CAISESMQTYEQYF.

This chain links TRBV28 with TRBJ1-1; 7 nucleotides line up with TRBD1. Germline V gene data show CDR1 as MDHEN and CDR2 as SYDVKM. The CDR3 sequence is 15 residues long. V dropped 6 bases and J dropped 0; count of bases not matched to a gene: 7. CDR3 amino acids: CASSPGTALNTEAFF. CDR3 coding DNA: TGTGCCAGCAGCCCCGGGACAGCCTTGAACACTGAAGCTTTCTTT.

The chain carries TRBV28 and TRBJ1-2; D unclear. Germline lookup yields CDR1 MDHEN and CDR2 SYDVKM. The V end lost 4 bases, the J end lost 7 bases, and 19 bases lay between the germline ends. This CDR3 has 15 amino acids. This CDR3 is CASSSTTKRSPGYTF. The CDR3, as DNA: TGTGCCAGCAGTTCCACTACCAAAAGGTCGCCTGGCTACACCTTC.

This chain joins TRBV19 and TRBJ2-7; D remains ambiguous. In germline, CDR1 is LNHDA, CDR2 SQIVND (reference sequence). The ends were cut back, 3 bases at V and 2 bases at J, with 11 bases in the middle. The CDR3 consists of 14 residues. CDR3 coding DNA: TGTGCCAGTAGTATCCGCGAAAACCCCTACGAGCAGTACTTC. Translating gives CASSIRENPYEQYF.

In this sample, this clone turned up a few times. The rearrangement uses TRBV27 and TRBJ1-2, with D perhaps matching TRBD1 (6 bases). V was cut by 5 bases and J by 4 bases, with 14 bases left in between. Germline CDR1 reads MNHEY; CDR2 reads SMNVEV (reference sequence). The CDR3 is 14 residues long. The CDR3 reads CASSRTETPYGYTF. The CDR3 coding sequence is TGTGCCAGCAGTCGGACAGAAACTCCCTATGGCTACACCTTC.

This chain uses TRBV19 with TRBJ1-1, with TRBD1 matching 9 bases. In germline, CDR1 is LNHDA, CDR2 SQIVND (reference sequence). The junction had 6 bases not matched to a gene; V was cut back by 5 bases and J by 5 bases. The CDR3 spans 14 residues. CDR3 in amino acids: CASSPRDRATEAFF. The CDR3 DNA is TGTGCCAGTAGTCCGCGGGACAGGGCAACTGAAGCTTTCTTT.

This chain links TRBV5-8 with TRBJ1-4; D gene ambiguous. V dropped 4 bases and J dropped 0 bases, with 10 bases sitting between them. CDR3 length: 15 residues. Per germline, CDR1 SGHTS and CDR2 YDEGEE. CDR3 DNA: TGTGCCAGCAGCCCCGGGAGGGCAACTAATGAAAAACTGTTTTTT. The encoded protein is CASSPGRATNEKLFF.

There are a few counts of this clone. J is TRBJ1-1 and V is TRBV19; possibly TRBD1 for D (5 bases). Trimming left V 5 bases short and J 4 bases short, with 23 bases between. The germline gives CDR1 LNHDA, CDR2 SQIVND (reference sequence). There are 17 residues in the CDR3. CDR3 DNA sequence: TGTGCCAGTAGTTCCTGGGGGGACTTTAAACCAGGCACTGAAGCTTTCTTT. Protein: CASSSWGDFKPGTEAFF.

The CDR3 loop is CASSLYGGGTEAFF. Here the CDR3 DNA reads TGCGCCAGCAGCTTGTATGGGGGAGGCACTGAAGCTTTCTTT. The genes are TRBV5-1 and TRBJ1-1; weak D call: TRBD1 (5 bases). Germline values: CDR1 SGHRS, CDR2 YFSETQ. The CDR3 totals 14 residues. V was trimmed by 1 base and J by 4 bases, leaving 11 bases between them.

This clone was counted a single time. The rearrangement links TRBV13 to TRBJ2-5; a weak D match, TRBD2 (5 bases). V dropped 5 bases and J dropped 5 bases, with 15 bases sitting between them. The germline CDR1 and CDR2 sequences are PRHDT and FYEKMQ (reference sequence). The CDR3 totals 14 residues. CDR3: CASSPEGLWETQYF. CDR3 bases: TGTGCCAGCAGCCCAGAGGGCCTGTGGGAGACCCAGTACTTC. Supplemented by reference TRBV13 and TRBJ2-5, the full variable domain reads AAGVIQSPRHLIKEKRETATLKCYPIPRHDTVYWYQQGPGQDPQFLISFYEKMQSDKGSIPDRFSAQQFSDYHSELNMSSLELGDSALYFCASSPEGLWETQYFGPGTRLLVL.

This chain uses TRBV30 with TRBJ1-5, with D possibly matching TRBD1 (5 bases). V was clipped by 1 base and J by 4 bases, with 11 bases between them. The CDR3 length is 14 residues. Germline CDR1 and CDR2: GTSNPN and SVGIG (reference sequence). CDR3 protein: CAWSEGTVNQPQHF. As DNA, the CDR3 is TGTGCCTGGAGTGAGGGGACGGTAAATCAGCCCCAGCATTTT.

This clone has a single count. The V call is TRBV7-2, the J call TRBJ2-5; D is undetermined. V gave up 4 bases and J gave up 5 bases, with 11 bases separating them. The CDR3 has 13 amino acids. Germline V gene lookup returns CDR1 SGHTA and CDR2 FQGNSA. This CDR3 is CASSSRTRETQYF. The CDR3 DNA reads TGTGCCAGCAGCTCGAGAACGCGGGAGACCCAGTACTTC. The full variable domain, its missing parts supplied by reference TRBV7-2 and TRBJ2-5, is GAGVSQSPSNKVTEKGKDVELRCDPISGHTALYWYRQSLGQGLEFLIYFQGNSAPDKSGLPSDRFSAERTGGSVSTLTIQRTQQEDSAVYLCASSSRTRETQYFGPGTRLLVL.

The gene calls are TRBV5-5 and TRBJ2-7; 7 bases are a match to TRBD2. The junction had 6 bases not matched to a gene; V was cut back by 2 bases and J by 1 base. Germline V gene sequence: CDR1 SGHKS, CDR2 YYEKEE (reference sequence). The length of the CDR3 is 15 residues. The CDR3 protein is CASSFVASGSYEQYF. Written as DNA, the CDR3 is TGTGCCAGCAGCTTTGTGGCTAGCGGATCCTACGAGCAGTACTTC.

In nucleotides, the CDR3 is TGCGCCAGCAGCTTGGGGGGGACAGCCTCTAATGAAAAACTGTTTTTT. Residues: CASSLGGTASNEKLFF. The chain has TRBV5-1 and TRBJ1-4; 7 nucleotides agree with TRBD1. The germline V gene has CDR1 SGHRS and CDR2 YFSETQ. CDR3 size: 16 residues. The ends lost 0 bases at V and 3 bases at J; junction bases unmatched: 5.

This clone was seen once. The rearrangement links TRBV2 to TRBJ1-4, with no clear D. V gave up 2 bases and J gave up 4 bases, with 20 bases separating them. This CDR3 is 18 amino acids long. In germline, CDR1 is SNHLY, CDR2 FYNNEI. CDR3 loop: CASSERQATFRLNEKLFF. For the CDR3, the DNA is TGTGCCAGCAGTGAACGTCAGGCCACCTTCCGTCTTAATGAAAAACTGTTTTTT.

The chain employs TRBV7-9 and TRBJ2-2, with D perhaps TRBD1 (6 bases). This CDR3 is built from 17 residues. V was shortened by 4 bases and J by 6 bases, with 21 bases between the two germline ends. Germline CDR1 and CDR2: SEHNR and FQNEAQ (reference sequence). CDR3 amino acids: CASSWTPRGLDAGELFF. CDR3 nucleotide sequence: TGTGCCAGCAGCTGGACTCCCAGGGGTCTGGACGCCGGGGAGCTGTTTTTT.

The rearrangement uses TRBV7-9 and TRBJ1-6; D remains ambiguous. Germline CDR1 is SEHNR and CDR2 is FQNEAQ (reference sequence). The germline V and J ends were trimmed by 4 bases and 6 bases, with 7 bases remaining between them. This CDR3 contains 13 residues. The CDR3 bases are TGTGCCAGCAGCTATCCCCCTAATTCACCCCTCCACTTT. Translating gives CASSYPPNSPLHF.

This clone was found once. This chain links TRBV11-3 with TRBJ2-2; 9 bases line up with TRBD1. Per germline, CDR1 SGHNT and CDR2 YENEEA. The CDR3 spans 16 residues. V lost 5 bases to trimming and J lost 8 bases; unmatched junction nucleotides: 12. The CDR3 region has the DNA TGTGCCAGCAGCCCACGCGCCGGGACAGGGCCTGGGGAGCTGTTTTTT. Protein sequence: CASSPRAGTGPGELFF.

The V and J genes are TRBV6-1 and TRBJ2-1, with D maybe TRBD1 (8 bases). The CDR3 has 14 amino acids. Germline assignment: CDR1 MNHNS and CDR2 SASEGT. Trimming removed 8 bases from V and 3 bases from J, with 14 bases in between. The DNA for the CDR3 is TGTGCCAGCCAGACAGGGGAGGGCTACAATGAGCAGTTCTTC. This codes for CASQTGEGYNEQFF.

The chain carries TRBV7-9 and TRBJ2-5, with no clear D. V was shortened by 0 bases and J by 3 bases, with 11 bases between the two germline ends. This CDR3 has 15 amino acids. Germline lookup yields CDR1 SEHNR and CDR2 FQNEAQ (reference sequence). The CDR3 nucleotides are TGTGCCAGCAGCTTAGCTCTAACGGCGAAAGAGACCCAGTACTTC. The encoded protein is CASSLALTAKETQYF. The full variable domain, with the rest looked up from reference TRBV7-9 and TRBJ2-5, is DTGVSQNPRHKITKRGQNVTFRCDPISEHNRLYWYRQTLGQGPEFLTYFQNEAQLEKSRLLSDRFSAERPKGSFSTLEIQRTEQGDSAMYLCASSLALTAKETQYFGPGTRLLVL.

The rearrangement links TRBV11-3 to TRBJ2-1; 8 bases are shared with TRBD2. The CDR3 covers 16 residues. The ends lost 5 bases at V and 8 bases at J; junction bases unmatched: 14. Germline V gives CDR1 SGHNT, CDR2 YENEEA. In nucleotides, the CDR3 is TGTGCCAGCAGCCCGAACGGGGGGGCCGTGTCCCATGAGCAGTTCTTC. Its protein is CASSPNGGAVSHEQFF.

V is TRBV7-2 and J is TRBJ2-7; 8 positions match TRBD1. The CDR3 extends over 14 amino acids. V trimming: 5 bases; J trimming: 2 bases; junction bases outside the gene matches: 5. Germline-derived CDR1 and CDR2 are SGHTA and FQGNSA. In DNA, the CDR3 is TGTGCCAGCAGCGCCCGGACAGGGCCCTACGAGCAGTACTTC. It translates to CASSARTGPYEQYF.

The chain employs TRBV6-1 and TRBJ2-7, with 8 bases fitting TRBD1. This CDR3 has 14 residues. In germline, CDR1 is MNHNS, CDR2 SASEGT. V shed 11 bases, J shed 2 bases, and the junction held 11 bases outside the gene matches. The CDR3 protein is CAGRQGPPAYEQYF. In DNA form, the CDR3 reads TGTGCCGGACGACAGGGGCCACCCGCCTACGAGCAGTACTTC.

This chain uses TRBV10-3 with TRBJ1-1; the D is unclear. The CDR3 length is 12 residues. Germline V gene lookup returns CDR1 ENHRY and CDR2 SYGVKD. Trimming left V 2 bases short and J 1 base short, with 2 bases between. In DNA, the CDR3 is TGTGCCATCAGTGAGGGGAACACTGAAGCTTTCTTT. Its translation is CAISEGNTEAFF.

This chain links TRBV6-4 with TRBJ2-3; no clear D gene. Trimming took off 5 bases at V and 5 bases at J, with 11 bases between the two ends. This CDR3 comprises 13 residues. Germline loops: CDR1 MRHNA, CDR2 SNTAGT. CDR3 nucleotide sequence: TGTGCCAGCAGTCGAGACCCGGAAGATACGCAGTATTTT. It yields the protein CASSRDPEDTQYF.

The chain uses TRBV6-4 and TRBJ1-2; 9 bases fit TRBD1. Per germline, CDR1 MRHNA and CDR2 SNTAGT. The CDR3 is 15 residues long. V lost 10 bases, J lost 7 bases, and 16 bases stayed unmatched. The CDR3 DNA sequence: TGTGCCAACCACTACGGACAGGGGATAGTAGGTGGCTACACCTTC. This codes for CANHYGQGIVGGYTF.

This chain links TRBV5-1 with TRBJ2-1; D might be TRBD1 or TRBD2, each matching 5 bases. The CDR3 length is 16 residues. In germline, CDR1 is SGHRS, CDR2 YFSETQ. V shed 5 bases and J shed 0 bases, with 15 bases lying between them. The CDR3 DNA reads as TGCGCCAGCAGTCAAGAGGGGTCGAGCTCCTACAATGAGCAGTTCTTC. Protein sequence: CASSQEGSSSYNEQFF.

This clone was counted only a few times. V is TRBV15 and J is TRBJ2-7; TRBD1 matches at 10 bases. CDR3 length: 15 amino acids. Per the germline V gene, CDR1 is LNHNV and CDR2 is YYDKDF (reference sequence). The J segment lost 5 bases and the V segment lost 1 base, leaving 5 bases of the junction unmatched. The CDR3 region is CATSRGRQGADEQYF. The CDR3 bases are TGTGCCACCAGCAGAGGTAGACAGGGGGCGGACGAGCAGTACTTC.